This record looks at one TCR beta chain sequence and its context. What it binds is not known. The sample carries other DNA sequences with the same CDR3. The data are from a study of PD-1 blockade in mismatch repair-deficient tumors. As for the study in general: Enrolled about 2012-2016, patients had progressing, pretreated mismatch repair-deficient cancers of about twelve types. Study results and limitations: After pembrolizumab, tumor-resident clones rose rapidly, then generally contracted before radiologic responses.

This CDR3 is built from 17 residues. Germline V gene sequence: CDR1 GTSNPN, CDR2 SVGIG (reference sequence). V trimming: 3 bases; J trimming: 4 bases; junction bases outside the gene matches: 12. The repertoire was sequenced with immunoSEQ multiplex PCR; TCRdb's copy has only in-frame clones and lacks some. The sample holds approximately 80,000 clones, approximately 81% seen once. Mismatch repair deficiency was confirmed in all patients, by PCR or immunohistochemistry. Three pembrolizumab responders had their TCRs sequenced. The clonotype originates from an adult with mismatch repair-deficient cancer. V and J are TRBV30 and TRBJ2-2; TRBD2 aligns across 9 bases. Material: peripheral blood, obtained 44 weeks after starting pembrolizumab. The CDR3 nucleotides are TGTGCCTGGAGACCCGTTAGCGGGAGTGGCGGCACCGGGGAGCTGTTTTTT. Its protein product is CAWRPVSGSGGTGELFF.